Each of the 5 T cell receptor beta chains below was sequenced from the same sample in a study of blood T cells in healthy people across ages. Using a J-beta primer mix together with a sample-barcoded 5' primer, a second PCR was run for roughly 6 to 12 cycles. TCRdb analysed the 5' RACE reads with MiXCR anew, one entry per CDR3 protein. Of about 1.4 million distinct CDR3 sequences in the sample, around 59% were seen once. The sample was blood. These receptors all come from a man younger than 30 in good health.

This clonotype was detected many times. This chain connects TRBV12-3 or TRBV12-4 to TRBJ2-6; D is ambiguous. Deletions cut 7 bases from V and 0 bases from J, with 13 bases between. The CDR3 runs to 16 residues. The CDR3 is CASTLELSSGANVLTF. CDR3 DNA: TGTGCCAGCACTTTGGAGTTGTCCTCTGGGGCCAACGTCCTGACTTTC.

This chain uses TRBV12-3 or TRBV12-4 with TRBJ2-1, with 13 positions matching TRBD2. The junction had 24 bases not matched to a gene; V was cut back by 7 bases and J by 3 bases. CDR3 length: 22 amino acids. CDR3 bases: TGTGCCAGCACGACGAAGGTCCTTACTAGCGGGAGGGCCAACGACCTCTACAATGAGCAGTTCTTC. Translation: CASTTKVLTSGRANDLYNEQFF.

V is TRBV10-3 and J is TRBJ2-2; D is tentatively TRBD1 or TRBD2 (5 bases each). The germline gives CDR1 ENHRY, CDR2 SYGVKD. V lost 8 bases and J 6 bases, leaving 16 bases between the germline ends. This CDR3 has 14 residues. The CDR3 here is CAIGDVGIAGELFF. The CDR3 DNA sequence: TGTGCCATCGGGGACGTCGGTATAGCCGGGGAGCTGTTTTTT.

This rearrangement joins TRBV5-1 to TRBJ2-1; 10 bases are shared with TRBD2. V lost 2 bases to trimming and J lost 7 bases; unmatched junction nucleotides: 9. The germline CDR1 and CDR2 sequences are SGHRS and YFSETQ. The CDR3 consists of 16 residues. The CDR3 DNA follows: TGCGCCAGCAGCTTCCTAGCGGGAGAGCGGGGGAATGAGCAGTTCTTC. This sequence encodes CASSFLAGERGNEQFF.

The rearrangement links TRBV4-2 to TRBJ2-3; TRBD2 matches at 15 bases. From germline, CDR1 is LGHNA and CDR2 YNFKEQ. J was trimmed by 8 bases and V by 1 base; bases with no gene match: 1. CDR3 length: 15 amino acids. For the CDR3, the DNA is TGTGCCAGCAGCCAAGGGACTAGCGGGAGGGGTACGCAGTATTTT. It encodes CASSQGTSGRGTQYF.